The rows below give T cell receptor beta chains drawn from one sample of a study of blood T cells in healthy people across ages. TCRdb reprocessed the 5' RACE reads with MiXCR, giving one entry per CDR3 protein. The sample yields roughly 1.5 million distinct CDR3 sequences, roughly two fifths seen once. Sequenced material: blood. The receptors derive from a woman younger than 30 in good health. Each CDR3 is given with its conserved first and last residue. A D gene is named only where the DNA matches it firmly. Part of the rows lack a size; the others show once, few, many or a class for expanded clones.

TRBD1	TRBV20-1	-	TRBJ2-1	TGCAGTGCTAGCCGGACAGGGATGTCAGAGAGCTCCTACAATGAGCAGTTCTTC	CSASRTGMSESSYNEQFF
-	TRBV28	-	TRBJ2-5	TGTGCCAGCAGTTTTCAGCGCCCCACGAGAGAGACCCAGTACTTC	CASSFQRPTRETQYF
TRBD2	TRBV20-1	few	TRBJ2-1	TGCAGTGCTAGCCGCAGGACTAGAGTCGATGAGCAGTTCTTC	CSASRRTRVDEQFF
-	TRBV6-1	-	TRBJ1-2	TGTGCCAGCAGTGAAGGCAGTCAGTCCTATGGCTACACCTTC	CASSEGSQSYGYTF
-	TRBV7-8	-	TRBJ1-5	TGTGCCAGCAGCGCTCACAGGGATCAGCCCCAGCATTTT	CASSAHRDQPQHF
-	TRBV10-3	-	TRBJ1-6	TGTGCCACCGCCGAGGTCTCCTATAATTCACCCCTCCACTTT	CATAEVSYNSPLHF
-	TRBV7-2	-	TRBJ2-1	TGTGCCAGCAGCTTACGGCGGACAAACTCCTACAATGAGCAGTTCTTC	CASSLRRTNSYNEQFF
-	TRBV29-1	-	TRBJ2-7	TGCAGCGTTAGGGGGATCTACGAGCAGTACTTC	CSVRGIYEQYF
-	TRBV27	once	TRBJ2-2	TGTGCCAGCGCTAGCCCCCCCGTGGACACCGGGGAGCTGTTTTTT	CASASPPVDTGELFF
-	TRBV28	-	TRBJ2-7	TGTGCCAGCAGTTTAGGAAACCGGCTCGAGCAGTACTTC	CASSLGNRLEQYF
-	TRBV6-6	-	TRBJ2-7	TGTGCCAGCAGTTACTCGATGGGGGCCTACGAGCAGTACTTC	CASSYSMGAYEQYF
TRBD2	TRBV29-1	many	TRBJ2-1	TGCAGCGTTTTTAGCGGGTCCAATGAGCAGTTCTTC	CSVFSGSNEQFF
-	TRBV10-1	few	TRBJ2-3	TGCGCCAGCAGTGTATTGGGGTCTGGCACAGATACGCAGTATTTT	CASSVLGSGTDTQYF
-	TRBV7-2	-	TRBJ1-6	TGTGCCAGCAGCTTAGCGCCACAGGGAAGTTCACCCCTCCACTTT	CASSLAPQGSSPLHF
TRBD1	TRBV12-3/TRBV12-4	-	TRBJ2-6	TGTGCCAGCAGTTCACAGGGGTCCGGCTCTGGGGCCAACGTCCTGACTTTC	CASSSQGSGSGANVLTF
-	TRBV6-5	few	TRBJ2-1	TGTGCCAGCAGTCTCAACAACCTAGCCTACAATGAGCAGTTCTTC	CASSLNNLAYNEQFF
-	TRBV4-1	-	TRBJ2-7	TGCGCCAGCAGCCAATCAGTGGGTTCACGAGACGAGCAGTACTTC	CASSQSVGSRDEQYF
-	TRBV4-1	-	TRBJ1-5	TGCGCCAGCAGCCAAGTGGTAGGGATTAGCAATCAGCCCCAGCATTTT	CASSQVVGISNQPQHF
-	TRBV7-2	-	TRBJ1-6	TGTGCCAGCAGCTTAAAAGGGTTCGATTCACCCCTCCACTTT	CASSLKGFDSPLHF